Detailed here is one TCR beta chain. Its antigen is as yet unknown. This sample is drawn from a study of T cell responses to AZD1222 COVID-19 vaccine. Germline CDR1 reads LNHDA; CDR2 reads SQIVND (reference sequence). The CDR3 totals 15 residues. The V and J ends lost 6 bases and 7 bases, in that order; junction bases with no gene match: 15. Regarding the study as a whole: Of the AZD1222 recipients, only five to seven were seropositive at baseline. Samples come after the peak T cell response, not at day 14. Donors, mostly white British, included more females; clonal diversity was possibly underestimated.

Using immunoSEQ multiplex PCR, the repertoire was profiled, and TCRdb retains in-frame clones only, with some absent. Seen here are some 150,000 clones, roughly 89% observed once, and the top ten hold about 5.5%. This TCR was recovered from an adult in good health. The sample consisted of peripheral blood, taken on day 0 of AZD1222 vaccination. V gene TRBV19 combines with J gene TRBJ2-7; 7 nucleotides align to TRBD1. The DNA for the CDR3 is TGTGCCAGTAGGGGGGCCGGGACAGCCACGTTTGAGCAGTACTTC. Translating gives CASRGAGTATFEQYF.